Presented here are 15 T cell receptor beta chains from one specimen sequenced in a study of OX40 agonist ivuxolimab in advanced cancers. Library preparation used the immunoSEQ multiplex PCR assay. As stored in TCRdb, this immuneACCESS dataset retains in-frame rearrangements with V and J assigned. A fraction of the clones does not appear; measured against another copy, unresolved V genes explain less than half of the discrepancy, and the remainder lacks a known reason. The sample data list around 66,000 clones, and roughly four fifths of these were observed just once. In total, the top ten clones hold almost 4.5% of the sample. This sample comprised CD4+ or CD8+ T cells sorted from blood, obtained in a trial of the OX40 agonist ivuxolimab. These receptors came from an adult with an advanced solid tumor such as melanoma, head and neck, liver or kidney cancer.

The V and J genes are TRBV19 and TRBJ2-3; D unresolved. The CDR3 totals 14 residues. Looked up from germline, CDR1 is LNHDA and CDR2 is SQIVND (reference sequence). Trimming took 6 bases from V and 2 from J, leaving 12 bases between them. CDR3 region: CASSLQRHTDTQYF. The CDR3 DNA sequence: TGTGCCAGTAGCCTACAGAGGCACACAGATACGCAGTATTTT.

The chain is built from TRBV6-5 and TRBJ1-2; maybe TRBD1 (5 bases). CDR3 size: 15 residues. The germline gives CDR1 MNHEY, CDR2 SVGAGI. V gave up 0 bases and J gave up 5 bases, with 13 bases separating them. Here the CDR3 reads CASSYSGDLPYGYTF. As DNA, the CDR3 is TGTGCCAGCAGTTACTCTGGGGACCTACCTTATGGCTACACCTTC.

The genes are TRBV7-2 and TRBJ1-2, with D unclear. Trimming removed 5 bases at V and 4 bases at J, with 11 bases between. Germline assignment: CDR1 SGHTA and CDR2 FQGNSA. The CDR3 is 13 amino acids. The CDR3 protein is CASSRPESYGYTF. The CDR3 nucleotides read TGTGCCAGCAGCCGCCCTGAGAGCTATGGCTACACCTTC.

The CDR3 protein is CASSFRSLGSPLHF. The CDR3 DNA follows: TGTGCCAGCAGCTTCCGGTCATTAGGGTCACCCCTCCACTTT. This chain links TRBV7-2 with TRBJ1-6; D remains unclear. Deletions cut 3 bases from V and 10 bases from J, with 13 bases between. This CDR3 spans 14 amino acids. The germline gives CDR1 SGHTA, CDR2 FQGNSA.

In nucleotides, the CDR3 is TGTGCCAGCAGCCTGTATGGGGTAGCCGGGGAGCTGTTTTTT. Its protein product is CASSLYGVAGELFF. The V gene is TRBV5-6, the J gene TRBJ2-2; D remains unclear. From germline, CDR1 is SGHDT and CDR2 YYEEEE. V gave up 4 bases and J gave up 6 bases, with 13 bases separating them. The CDR3 runs to 14 residues.

The genes are TRBV15 and TRBJ1-1; D unclear. This CDR3 contains 15 residues. V shed 0 bases and J shed 1 base, with 9 bases lying between them. Germline CDR1 reads LNHNV; CDR2 reads YYDKDF (reference sequence). This CDR3 reads CATSRDPGRNTEAFF. In DNA form, the CDR3 reads TGTGCCACCAGCAGAGATCCGGGCAGGAACACTGAAGCTTTCTTT.

V gene TRBV6-5 combines with J gene TRBJ1-1; weak D call: TRBD1 (6 bases). There are 16 residues in the CDR3. The V and J ends lost 3 bases and 0 bases respectively, with 14 bases between them. The germline V gene has CDR1 MNHEY and CDR2 SVGAGI. The DNA for the CDR3 is TGTGCCAGCAGTTATTCCGGGACAAAAGTGAACACTGAAGCTTTCTTT. Amino acid sequence: CASSYSGTKVNTEAFF.

This sequence joins TRBV28 and TRBJ1-3; possibly TRBD1 for D (5 bases). Germline CDR1 is MDHEN and CDR2 is SYDVKM. V was clipped by 5 bases and J by 4 bases, with 15 bases between them. The CDR3 extends over 15 amino acids. CDR3 sequence (DNA): TGTGCCAGCAGTCTAAGCGGGACCGGGGGAAACACCATATATTTT. Protein sequence: CASSLSGTGGNTIYF.

This sequence joins TRBV6-5 and TRBJ1-1; no clear D. V was cut by 5 bases and J by 1 base, with 11 bases left in between. Germline CDR1 and CDR2: MNHEY and SVGAGI. The CDR3 has 14 residues. The CDR3 region has the DNA TGTGCCAGCAGTGGGAAAGTAGGGAACACTGAAGCTTTCTTT. This codes for CASSGKVGNTEAFF.

The chain is built from TRBV19 and TRBJ2-3; D is possibly TRBD1 (6 bases). V was cut by 5 bases and J by 0 bases, with 9 bases left in between. The CDR3 covers 14 residues. Germline assignment: CDR1 LNHDA and CDR2 SQIVND (reference sequence). The CDR3 region is CASSVRGSTDTQYF. The DNA of the CDR3 is TGTGCCAGTAGTGTCAGGGGTAGCACAGATACGCAGTATTTT.

This clone has a single count. J is TRBJ1-5 and V is TRBV7-9; possibly TRBD1 for D (5 bases). V lost 1 base, J lost 6 bases, and 16 bases lay in between. This CDR3 region has 16 residues. Germline CDR1 is SEHNR and CDR2 is FQNEAQ (reference sequence). CDR3 in DNA: TGTGCCAGCAGCTTAGGGGGGGTGACGAGGGGTCAGCCCCAGCATTTT. Protein: CASSLGGVTRGQPQHF.

This chain links TRBV19 with TRBJ1-5, with TRBD1 as a possible D gene (5 bases). Germline V gene lookup returns CDR1 LNHDA and CDR2 SQIVND (reference sequence). This CDR3 region has 17 residues. Trimming took 7 bases from V and 0 from J, leaving 19 bases between them. The CDR3 region is CASTPPGHSNSNQPQHF. CDR3 DNA sequence: TGTGCCAGTACCCCACCAGGGCACTCAAATAGCAATCAGCCCCAGCATTTT.

V gene TRBV7-2 combines with J gene TRBJ1-1; a possible D gene is TRBD1 (6 bases). Trimming pared 7 bases from V and 7 bases from J, leaving 16 bases between. Germline CDR1 and CDR2: SGHTA and FQGNSA. There are 13 residues in the CDR3. CDR3 DNA sequence: TGTGCCAGCACCTCGGGGGGGCCGGGTGAAGCTTTCTTT. Translating it yields CASTSGGPGEAFF.

V gene TRBV6-5 combines with J gene TRBJ1-3; a possible D gene is TRBD1 (6 bases). The CDR3 has 15 amino acids. The V end lost 7 bases, the J end lost 0 bases, and 13 bases lay between the germline ends. Germline loops: CDR1 MNHEY, CDR2 SVGAGI. Here the CDR3 reads CASNPTGTSGNTIYF. CDR3 DNA sequence: TGTGCCAGCAATCCGACAGGAACCTCTGGAAACACCATATATTTT.

The rearrangement links TRBV6-1 to TRBJ2-3; D may be TRBD1 (5 bases). The V and J ends lost 2 bases and 0 bases respectively, with 12 bases between them. The germline CDR1 and CDR2 sequences are MNHNS and SASEGT. This CDR3 is 16 amino acids long. CDR3 protein: CASSETPPGSTDTQYF. The CDR3 DNA follows: TGTGCCAGCAGTGAAACCCCGCCAGGGAGCACAGATACGCAGTATTTT.